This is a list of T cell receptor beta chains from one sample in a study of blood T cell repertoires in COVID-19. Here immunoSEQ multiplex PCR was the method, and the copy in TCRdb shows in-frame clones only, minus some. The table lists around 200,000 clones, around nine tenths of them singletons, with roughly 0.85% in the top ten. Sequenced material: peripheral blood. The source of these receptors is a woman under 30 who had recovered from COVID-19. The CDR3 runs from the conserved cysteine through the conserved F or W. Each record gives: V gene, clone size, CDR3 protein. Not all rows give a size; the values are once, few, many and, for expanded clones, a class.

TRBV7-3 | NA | CASSLGGPNQPQHF
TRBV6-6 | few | CASEEVNQPQHF
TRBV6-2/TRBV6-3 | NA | CASSLNYEQYF
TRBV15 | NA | CATSPRTSGDSTDTQYF
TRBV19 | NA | CASSIFGGVYNEQFF
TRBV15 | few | CATSFGTSGPATQYF
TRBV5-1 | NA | CASSPAGGAQPQHF
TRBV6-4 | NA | CASSGRDRCNSPLHF
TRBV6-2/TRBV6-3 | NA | CASSYYTYPNYGYTF
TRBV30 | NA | CAWSVRTEDRGRTTDTQYF
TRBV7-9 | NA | CASSLTGSYNSPLHF
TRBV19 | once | CASSQQVHNTDTQYF
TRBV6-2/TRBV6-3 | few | CASSSRDREAFF
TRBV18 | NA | CASSPRMVAGVNEQFF
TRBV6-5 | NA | CASRGTGGSYEQYF
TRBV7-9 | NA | CASSATSGVLYEQYF
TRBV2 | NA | CASSDQRGAYNEQFF
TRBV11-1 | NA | CASSLGHPYSNQPQHF
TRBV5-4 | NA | CASSFRTGPDTQYF
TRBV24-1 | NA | CATRSGSGYTF
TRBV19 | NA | CASSAGSSYNEQFF
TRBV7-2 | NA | CASSPQAGGSDTQYF
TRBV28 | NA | CASSSPGHRHSMGGYTF
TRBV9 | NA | CASSVGASTSETQYF
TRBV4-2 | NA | CASSQDPGASGLAGNTDTQYF
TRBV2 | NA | CASSRQAAGGGKLFF
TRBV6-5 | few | CASSYSGSGYNQPQHF
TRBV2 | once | CASSEVSRVETQYF
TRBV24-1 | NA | CATSRAGNEKLFF
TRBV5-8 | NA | CASIQFSRTGRSTDTQYF
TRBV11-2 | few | CASSLDHGTERAQYF
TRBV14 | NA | CASGRLAGADTQYF
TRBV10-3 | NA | CAISEGSAYGYTF
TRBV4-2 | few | CASSQGTLADNEQFF
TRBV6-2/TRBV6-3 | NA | CASSYVFSGNEQFF
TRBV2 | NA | CASNLLGPYNEQFF
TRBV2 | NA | CASREQGAVEKLFF
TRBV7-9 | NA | CASCQGGLAGAGEQFF
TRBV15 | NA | CATSRGAGGRTDTQYF
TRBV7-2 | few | CASSLDSGYQPQHF
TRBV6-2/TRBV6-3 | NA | CASSGQGMNTEAFF
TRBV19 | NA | CASSIQGAPVNQPQHF
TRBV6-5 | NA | CASSFLAGSEQFF
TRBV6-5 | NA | CASRLAGAGELFF
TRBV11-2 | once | CASSLGLTGGVTEAFF
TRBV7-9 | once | CASSQGGSGSNTEAFF
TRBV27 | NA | CASSFSLRYTDTQYF
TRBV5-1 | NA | CASSSQGTTNYGYTF
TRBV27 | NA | CASSLAGGPYEQFF
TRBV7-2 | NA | CASGPGLSYNEQFF
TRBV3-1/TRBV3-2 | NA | CASSQRREGPGYTF
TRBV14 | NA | CASSQDVTDRYGYTF
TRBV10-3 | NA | CAISENRGGITDTQYF
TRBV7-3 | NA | CASSSGQGTDTQYF
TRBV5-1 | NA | CASSLGGIHRESTDTQYF
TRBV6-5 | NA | CASKGQGLYEQFF
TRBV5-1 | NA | CASSWSAGAKYGYTF